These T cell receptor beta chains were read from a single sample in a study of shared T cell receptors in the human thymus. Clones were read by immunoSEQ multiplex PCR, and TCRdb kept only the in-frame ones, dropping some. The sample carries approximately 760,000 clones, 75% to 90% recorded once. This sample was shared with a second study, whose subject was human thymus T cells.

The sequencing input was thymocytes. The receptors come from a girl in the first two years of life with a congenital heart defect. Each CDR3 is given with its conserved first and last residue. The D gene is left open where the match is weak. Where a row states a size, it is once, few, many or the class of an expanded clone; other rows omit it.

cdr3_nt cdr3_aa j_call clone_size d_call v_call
TGTGCCACCAGCAGAGTCAGGGGGTCGGATACGCAGTATTTT CATSRVRGSDTQYF TRBJ2-3 - TRBD1 TRBV15
TGTGCCAGCAGTTCTGGGCGGACAGGGCCGAGTGACTCTGGGGCCAACGTCCTGACTTTC CASSSGRTGPSDSGANVLTF TRBJ2-6 - TRBD1 TRBV27
TGTGCCAGCAGCCATTTGTGGAGGTTAGGTCCGCGCTCCCCCTCCCAGTACTTC CASSHLWRLGPRSPSQYF TRBJ2-5 - - TRBV5-5
TGTGCTAGTGGCGAGGGACTCGCCTCCTACAATGAGCAGTTCTTC CASGEGLASYNEQFF TRBJ2-1 - - TRBV12-5
TGCGCCAGCAGCCAAGGGCTAGCGGGGGCCCCCTCCTACAATGAGCAGTTCTTC CASSQGLAGAPSYNEQFF TRBJ2-1 - TRBD2 TRBV4-3
TGTGCCAGCAGCGTGGGTCCCGAGGAGGGGGATACGCAGTATTTT CASSVGPEEGDTQYF TRBJ2-3 few - TRBV9
TGTGCCACCAGCAGAGATGAAGGGAGCTCTGGAAACACCATATATTTT CATSRDEGSSGNTIYF TRBJ1-3 - - TRBV15
TGTGCCAGCAGTACTAGCGGGGAGGCAGATACGCAGTATTTT CASSTSGEADTQYF TRBJ2-3 - TRBD2 TRBV6-5
TGTGCCAGCAGCCTTAGTAGGGGCGAGAGCTCTGGAAACACCATATATTTT CASSLSRGESSGNTIYF TRBJ1-3 once - TRBV7-9
TGTGCCAGCAGTTACTCGGACATAACTGAAGCTTTCTTT CASSYSDITEAFF TRBJ1-1 - - TRBV6-5